The clone carrying this T cell receptor beta chain has a handful of counts. The data derive from a study of blood T cell repertoires in COVID-19. About the research overall: From T cells, B-cell-depleted T cells, or PBMCs came the material, which was cDNA or gDNA.

Germline-derived CDR1 and CDR2 are MGHRA and YSYEKL. The J segment lost 1 base and the V segment lost 3 bases, leaving 5 bases of the junction unmatched. The length of the CDR3 is 16 residues. The authors' processing: Amplified reference gene primers provided the basis for estimating nucleated cell counts. Sequencing was performed with immunoSEQ multiplex PCR; in TCRdb, only in-frame clones are kept and a portion is missing. Clonal size and the V and J genes are those of that table, whereas D and trimming came from the DNA. The sample shows 55,000 to 75,000 clones, 60% to 85% of them seen only once. The chain uses TRBV4-1 and TRBJ1-5; TRBD1 matches at 8 bases. Sequencing input: peripheral blood. The sequence derives from a human donor in a cohort sampled during active COVID-19. CDR3 DNA sequence: TGCGCCAGCAGCCATCGACAGGGGAGAAGCAATCAGCCCCAGCATTTT. This sequence encodes CASSHRQGRSNQPQHF.